There are a few counts of the clone carrying this T cell receptor (beta chain). Its antigen is still unknown. V lost 6 bases to trimming and J lost 6 bases; unmatched junction nucleotides: 14. CDR3 size: 17 residues. Germline values: CDR1 SGHRS, CDR2 YFSETQ. This specimen belongs to a study of cytomegalovirus exposure and HLA in healthy donors. The PCR ran on 60 Vbeta and 13 Jbeta primers. Method: immunoSEQ multiplex PCR; TCRdb's copy keeps in-frame clones and lacks some. Of some 130,000 clones in the sample, around 77% were seen once. Study observations and caveats: Testing in vitro showed a few CMV-associated chains specific for CMV antigens. Researchers counted approximately 160 TCR beta chains as cytomegalovirus-associated.

The genes are TRBV5-1 and TRBJ2-1, with 11 bases aligning to TRBD1. Sequenced: PBMCs. The sequence derives from a man aged 25 to 45 in good health and CMV-seronegative. CDR3 residues: CASTWGTGGIPGNEQFF. CDR3 DNA sequence: TGCGCCAGCACCTGGGGGACAGGGGGAATTCCTGGCAATGAGCAGTTCTTC.